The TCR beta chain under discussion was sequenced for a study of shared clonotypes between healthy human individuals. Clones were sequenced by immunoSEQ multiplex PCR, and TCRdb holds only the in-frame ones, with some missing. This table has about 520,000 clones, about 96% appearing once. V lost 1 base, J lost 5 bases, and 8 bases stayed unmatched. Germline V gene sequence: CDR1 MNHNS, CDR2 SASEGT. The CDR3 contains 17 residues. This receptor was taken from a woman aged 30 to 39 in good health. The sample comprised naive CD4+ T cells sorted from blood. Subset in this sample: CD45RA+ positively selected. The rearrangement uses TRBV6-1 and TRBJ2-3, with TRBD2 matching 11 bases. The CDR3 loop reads CASSEVGSGRAGDTQYF. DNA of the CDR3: TGTGCCAGCAGTGAAGTAGGTAGCGGGAGGGCCGGAGATACGCAGTATTTT.